This T cell receptor (beta chain) was obtained from a study of blood T cell repertoires in COVID-19 (dated by TCRdb to 2018 to 2021). About the full investigation: The collaborator samples originated in the United States, Italy and Spain and spanned the acute and convalescent phases of COVID-19. The repertoires were released in a freely available public database meant as a resource for research on the immune response to SARS-CoV-2. Where available, HLA class I and class II types were obtained from metadata supplied by the sample provider rather than from assay-based typing. The material from the prospective study consisted of cDNA or gDNA derived from T cells, B-cell-depleted T cells, or PBMCs. The dataset comprised deeply sampled blood TCRbeta repertoires from subjects exposed to, actively infected with, or recovered from COVID-19. Nearly every sample came with metadata listing a de-identified subject ID, COVID-19 status, age in years and sex. The samples were drawn from the first 160 participants of the ongoing ImmuneRACE study and from over 950 subjects provided by 6 global collaborators.

TCRbeta CDR3 regions were amplified from genomic DNA by means of the immunoSEQ Assay, a bias-controlled multiplex PCR. Regarding the original processing steps: The number of nucleated cells in each sample was estimated by amplification of reference gene primers within the assay. Sequence reads were collapsed and filtered to measure the absolute abundance of every unique TCRbeta CDR3 rearrangement. For each sample, productive Simpson clonality was calculated by taking the square root of Simpson's diversity index across productive rearrangements. What TCRdb holds here is the immuneACCESS table cut down to in-frame rearrangements. Part of the clones is not present; checked against another copy, under half of the missing clones reflect an unresolved V gene, and the others are unexplained. Clone size and V and J calls were adopted from that table, with D and trimming inferred from the DNA. The sample table records hundreds of thousands of clones; less than 85% of these occur just once. The leading ten clones occupy about 2.5% of the sample.

The sample holds a few counts of this clone. The antigen it binds to is not known. Nothing much larger sits one base from this clone, and base qualities are not available. The research as a whole found: The quantity of clinical and demographic metadata differed by source and by participant and was supplied without curation.

Enrolling through a virtual design, the prospective study's participants ranged in age from roughly 18 to 89 years and lived across approximately 25 United States geographic areas. Cohort assignment in the prospective study relied on participant-reported clinical history from a screening survey and a study questionnaire. Recovered participants in ImmuneRACE Cohort 3 were defined as having two consecutive negative NP/OP PCR tests, clearance from a healthcare professional, or resolution of symptoms. Mobile phlebotomists in the prospective study collected whole blood, serum and a nasopharyngeal or oropharyngeal swab from every participant. Over a roughly two-month period, participants in the prospective study had the option of providing additional blood draws and questionnaires. Blood samples from the prospective study were shipped frozen or at room temperature prior to DNA extraction. The sequence came from a woman between 50 and 59 years old who had recovered from COVID-19. The sample taken for sequencing was PBMCs or T cells enriched from blood (not recorded which).

The DNA reads TGTGCCAGAAGCTTGATGAGGGGGCAAGATGGCTACACCTTC. It encodes CARSLMRGQDGYTF. Recombination linked TRBV5-3 to TRBJ1-2, with 7 bases aligning to TRBD1. TRBV5-3 is labeled an ORF, and its function is uncertain. V and J are trimmed by 1 base and 6 bases, and the gene matches miss 6 bases of the junction. The CDR3 numbers 14 residues from cysteine through phenylalanine. This entry keeps only the CDR3 DNA: 42 bases, framed from base 1.